This TCR beta chain emerged from a study of human T cells and chemical hapten exposure. Looking at the study overall: For sensitization, 2% DPC was applied to an approximately 2 cm by approximately 2 cm patch of upper inner arm skin.

With V trimmed by 5 bases and J by 6 bases, 5 bases remained unmatched. The CDR3 contains 15 residues. TCRdb redid the calling of the RACE reads with MiXCR, one entry per CDR3 protein. The sample has about 120,000 distinct CDR3 sequences, around 10% seen once. The time point here: patch test 1, 2 weeks after DPC sensitization. Described treatment: therapeutic diphenylcyclopropenone sensitization with weekly scalp DPC. Donors were 18 to 70-year-old alopecia patients suitable for DPC. This receptor was taken from a woman aged 45-60 years with alopecia areata. Some clones in this sample may be carry-over from other donors' samples. The sequencing used whole blood, collected in connection with sensitization to the hapten diphenylcyclopropenone (DPC). V usage is TRBV12-3 or TRBV12-4 and J usage is TRBJ1-6; TRBD1 matches 9 bases. CDR3 nucleotide sequence: TGTGCCAGCAGTCCCCCGGGACAGGGTAATTCACCCCTCCACTTT. Translating it yields CASSPPGQGNSPLHF.